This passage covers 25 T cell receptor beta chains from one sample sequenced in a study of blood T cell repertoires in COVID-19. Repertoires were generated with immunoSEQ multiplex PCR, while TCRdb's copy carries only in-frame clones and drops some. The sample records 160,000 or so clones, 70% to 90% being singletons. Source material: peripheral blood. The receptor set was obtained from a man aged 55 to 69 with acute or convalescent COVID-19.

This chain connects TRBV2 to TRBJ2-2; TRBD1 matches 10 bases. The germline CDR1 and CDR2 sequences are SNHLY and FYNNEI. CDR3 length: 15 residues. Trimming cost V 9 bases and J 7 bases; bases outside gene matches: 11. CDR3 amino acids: CASQTGGVGGGELFF. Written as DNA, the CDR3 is TGTGCCAGTCAGACAGGGGGCGTGGGAGGCGGGGAGCTGTTTTTT.

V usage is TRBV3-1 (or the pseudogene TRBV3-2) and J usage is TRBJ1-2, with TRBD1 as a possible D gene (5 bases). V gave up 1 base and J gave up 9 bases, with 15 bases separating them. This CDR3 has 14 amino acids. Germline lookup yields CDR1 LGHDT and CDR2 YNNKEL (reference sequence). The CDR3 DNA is TGTGCCAGCAGCCAAGCGGGGGGATTTGGTCGCTACACCTTC. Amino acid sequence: CASSQAGGFGRYTF.

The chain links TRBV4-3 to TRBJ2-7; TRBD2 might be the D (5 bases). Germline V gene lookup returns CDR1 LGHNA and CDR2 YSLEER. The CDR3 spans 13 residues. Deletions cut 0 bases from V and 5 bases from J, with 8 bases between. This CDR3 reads CASSQETRNEQYF. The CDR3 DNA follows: TGCGCCAGCAGCCAAGAAACTAGAAACGAGCAGTACTTC.

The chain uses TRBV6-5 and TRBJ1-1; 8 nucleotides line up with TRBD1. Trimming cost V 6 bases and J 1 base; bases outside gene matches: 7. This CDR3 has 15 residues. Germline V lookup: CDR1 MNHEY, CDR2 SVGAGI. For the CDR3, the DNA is TGTGCCAGCAGCCGACAGGGGCTCGGGAACACTGAAGCTTTCTTT. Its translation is CASSRQGLGNTEAFF.

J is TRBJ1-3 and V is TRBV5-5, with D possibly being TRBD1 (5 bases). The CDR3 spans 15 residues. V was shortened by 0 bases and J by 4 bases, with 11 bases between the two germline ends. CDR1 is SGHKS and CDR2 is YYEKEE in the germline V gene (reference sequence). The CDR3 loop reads CASSLVAGSGNTIYF. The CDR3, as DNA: TGTGCCAGCAGCTTGGTCGCAGGGTCCGGAAACACCATATATTTT.

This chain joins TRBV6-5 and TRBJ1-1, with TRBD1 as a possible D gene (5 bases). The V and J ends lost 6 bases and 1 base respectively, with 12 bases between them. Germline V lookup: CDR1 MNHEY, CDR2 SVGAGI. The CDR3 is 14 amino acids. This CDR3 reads CASRAGNSNTEAFF. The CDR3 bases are TGTGCCAGCAGAGCAGGGAATTCGAACACTGAAGCTTTCTTT.

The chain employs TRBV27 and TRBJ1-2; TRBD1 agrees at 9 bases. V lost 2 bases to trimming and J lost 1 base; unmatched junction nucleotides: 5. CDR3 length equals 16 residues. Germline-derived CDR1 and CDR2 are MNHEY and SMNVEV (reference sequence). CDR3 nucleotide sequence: TGTGCCAGCAGTTTAATAGCGACAGGGGGTAACTATGGCTACACCTTC. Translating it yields CASSLIATGGNYGYTF.

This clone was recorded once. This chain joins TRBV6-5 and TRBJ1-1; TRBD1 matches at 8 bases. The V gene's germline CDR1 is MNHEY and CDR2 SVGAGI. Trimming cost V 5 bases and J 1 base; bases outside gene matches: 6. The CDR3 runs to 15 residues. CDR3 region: CASSQRDRPNTEAFF. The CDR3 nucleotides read TGTGCCAGCAGTCAAAGGGACAGGCCGAACACTGAAGCTTTCTTT.

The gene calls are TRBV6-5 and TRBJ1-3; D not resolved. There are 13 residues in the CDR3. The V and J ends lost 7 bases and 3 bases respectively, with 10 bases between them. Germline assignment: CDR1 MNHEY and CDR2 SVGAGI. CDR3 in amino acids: CASTAGYGNTIYF. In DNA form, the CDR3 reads TGTGCCAGCACAGCGGGCTATGGAAACACCATATATTTT.

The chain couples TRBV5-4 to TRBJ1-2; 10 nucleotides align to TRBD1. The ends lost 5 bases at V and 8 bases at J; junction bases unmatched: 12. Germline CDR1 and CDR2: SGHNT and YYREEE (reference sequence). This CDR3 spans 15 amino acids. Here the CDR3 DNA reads TGTGCCAGCAGAGGCCGGGACAGGGGAGGGGGCGGCTACACCTTC. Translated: CASRGRDRGGGGYTF.

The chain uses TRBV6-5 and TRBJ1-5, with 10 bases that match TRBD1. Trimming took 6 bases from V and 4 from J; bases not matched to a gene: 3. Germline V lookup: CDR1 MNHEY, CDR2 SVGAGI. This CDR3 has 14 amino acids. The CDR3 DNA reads TGTGCCAGCAGATCGGGACAGGGGAATCAGCCCCAGCATTTT. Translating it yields CASRSGQGNQPQHF.

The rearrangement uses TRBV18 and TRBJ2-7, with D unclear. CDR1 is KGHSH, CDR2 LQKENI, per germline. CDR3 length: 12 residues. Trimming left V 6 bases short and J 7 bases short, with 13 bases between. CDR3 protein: CASSKSSSEQYF. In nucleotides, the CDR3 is TGTGCCAGCTCCAAGAGCTCGTCGGAGCAGTACTTC.

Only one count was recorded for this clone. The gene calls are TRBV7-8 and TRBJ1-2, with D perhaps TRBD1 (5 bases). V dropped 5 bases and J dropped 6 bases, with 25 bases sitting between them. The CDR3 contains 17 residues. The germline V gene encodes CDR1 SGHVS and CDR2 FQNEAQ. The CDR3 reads CASSPLGGLMRLDGYTF. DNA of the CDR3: TGTGCCAGCAGCCCTCTTGGGGGGTTGATGCGGTTAGATGGCTACACCTTC.

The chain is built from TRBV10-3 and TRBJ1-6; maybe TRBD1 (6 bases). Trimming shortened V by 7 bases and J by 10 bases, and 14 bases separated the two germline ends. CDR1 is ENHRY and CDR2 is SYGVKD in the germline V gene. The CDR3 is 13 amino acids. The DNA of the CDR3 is TGTGCCATCATGGACAGCATCGGGTCACCCCTCCACTTT. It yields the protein CAIMDSIGSPLHF.

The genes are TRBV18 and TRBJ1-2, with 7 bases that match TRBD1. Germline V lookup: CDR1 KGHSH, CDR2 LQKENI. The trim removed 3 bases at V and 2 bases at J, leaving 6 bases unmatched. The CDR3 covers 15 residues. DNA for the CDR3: TGTGCCAGCTCACCCCGGGACAGCGTCAACTATGGCTACACCTTC. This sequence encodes CASSPRDSVNYGYTF.

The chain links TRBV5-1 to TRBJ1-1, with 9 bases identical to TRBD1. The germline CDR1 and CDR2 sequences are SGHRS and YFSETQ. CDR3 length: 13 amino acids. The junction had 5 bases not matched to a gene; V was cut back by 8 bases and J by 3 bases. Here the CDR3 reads CASKRTGDTEAFF. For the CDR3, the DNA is TGCGCCAGTAAGCGGACAGGGGACACTGAAGCTTTCTTT.

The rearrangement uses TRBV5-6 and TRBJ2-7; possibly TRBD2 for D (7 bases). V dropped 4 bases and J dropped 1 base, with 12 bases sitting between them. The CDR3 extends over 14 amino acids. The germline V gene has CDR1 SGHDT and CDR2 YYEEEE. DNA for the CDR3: TGTGCCAGCAGCCGGAGGGGGGGATCCTACGAGCAGTACTTC. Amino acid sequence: CASSRRGGSYEQYF. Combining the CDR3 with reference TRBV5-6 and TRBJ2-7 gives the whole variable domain DAGVTQSPTHLIKTRGQQVTLRCSPKSGHDTVSWYQQALGQGPQFIFQYYEEEERQRGNFPDRFSGHQFPNYSSELNVNALLLGDSALYLCASSRRGGSYEQYFGPGTRLTVT.

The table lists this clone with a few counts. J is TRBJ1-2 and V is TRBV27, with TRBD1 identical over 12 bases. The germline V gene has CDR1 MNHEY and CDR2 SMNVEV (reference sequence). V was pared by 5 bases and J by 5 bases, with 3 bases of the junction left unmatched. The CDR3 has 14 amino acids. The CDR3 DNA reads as TGTGCCAGCAGTACGGGACAGGGGGCGTATGGCTACACCTTC. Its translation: CASSTGQGAYGYTF.

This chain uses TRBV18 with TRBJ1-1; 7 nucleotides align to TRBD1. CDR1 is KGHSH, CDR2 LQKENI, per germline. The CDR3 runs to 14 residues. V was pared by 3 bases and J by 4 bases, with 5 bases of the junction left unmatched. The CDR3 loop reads CASSPGQALTEAFF. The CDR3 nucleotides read TGTGCCAGCTCACCCGGACAGGCCCTCACTGAAGCTTTCTTT.

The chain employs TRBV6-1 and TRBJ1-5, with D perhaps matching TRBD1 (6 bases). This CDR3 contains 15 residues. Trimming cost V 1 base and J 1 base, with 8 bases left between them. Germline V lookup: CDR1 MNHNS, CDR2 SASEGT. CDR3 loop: CASSEDRASNQPQHF. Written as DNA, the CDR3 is TGTGCCAGCAGTGAAGACAGGGCAAGCAATCAGCCCCAGCATTTT.

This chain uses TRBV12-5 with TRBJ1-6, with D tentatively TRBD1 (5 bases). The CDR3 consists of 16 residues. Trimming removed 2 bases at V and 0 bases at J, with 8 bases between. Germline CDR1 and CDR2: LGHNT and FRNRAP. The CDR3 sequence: CASGLRGFSYNSPLHF. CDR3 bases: TGTGCTAGTGGTTTGAGGGGTTTCTCCTATAATTCACCCCTCCACTTT.

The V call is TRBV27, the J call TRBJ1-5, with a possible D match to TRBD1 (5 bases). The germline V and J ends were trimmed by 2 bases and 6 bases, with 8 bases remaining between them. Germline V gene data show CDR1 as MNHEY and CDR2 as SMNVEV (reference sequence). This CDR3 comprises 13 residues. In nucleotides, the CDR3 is TGTGCCAGCAGTTTAAGGGGAGGTCAGCCCCAGCATTTT. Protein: CASSLRGGQPQHF.

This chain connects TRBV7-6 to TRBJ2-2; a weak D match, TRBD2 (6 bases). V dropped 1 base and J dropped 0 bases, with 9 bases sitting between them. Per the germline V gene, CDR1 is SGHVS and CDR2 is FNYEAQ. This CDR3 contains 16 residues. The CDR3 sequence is CASSLEGGSNTGELFF. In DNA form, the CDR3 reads TGTGCCAGCAGCTTAGAGGGAGGCTCGAACACCGGGGAGCTGTTTTTT.

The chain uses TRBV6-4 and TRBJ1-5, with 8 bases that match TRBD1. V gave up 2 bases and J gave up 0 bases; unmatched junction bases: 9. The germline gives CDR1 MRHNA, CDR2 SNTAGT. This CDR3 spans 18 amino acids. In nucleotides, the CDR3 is TGTGCCAGCAGTGACCTGCCATGGGACAGGTATAGCAATCAGCCCCAGCATTTT. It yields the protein CASSDLPWDRYSNQPQHF.

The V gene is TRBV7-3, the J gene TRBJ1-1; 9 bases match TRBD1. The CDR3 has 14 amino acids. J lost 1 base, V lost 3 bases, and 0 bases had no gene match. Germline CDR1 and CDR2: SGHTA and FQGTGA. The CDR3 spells CASSLGQGNTEAFF. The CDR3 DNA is TGTGCCAGCAGCTTGGGACAGGGGAACACTGAAGCTTTCTTT.